These 27 T cell receptor beta chains originate from one sample sequenced in a study of cytomegalovirus exposure and HLA in healthy donors. Sequenced by immunoSEQ multiplex PCR; TCRdb stores in-frame clones only, minus some. The table shows about 220,000 clones, with about 86% occurring only once. The sequencing sample was made of PBMCs. Receptors were obtained from a young woman in good health and CMV-seronegative.

The table lists this clone with a few counts. The chain recombines TRBV6-1 with TRBJ1-5; D unresolved. The V and J ends lost 7 bases and 2 bases respectively, with 12 bases between them. The CDR3 loop spans 14 amino acids. Per germline, CDR1 MNHNS and CDR2 SASEGT. CDR3 sequence (DNA): TGTGCCAGCATCCCGGGGAACGGCAATCAGCCCCAGCATTTT. Translation gives CASIPGNGNQPQHF.

The chain is built from TRBV6-1 and TRBJ1-1; possible D gene TRBD1, 6 bases. Per the germline V gene, CDR1 is MNHNS and CDR2 is SASEGT. The V gene lost 6 bases and the J gene lost 1 base, with 9 bases spanning the gap. This CDR3 has 13 amino acids. The CDR3 coding sequence is TGTGCCAGCAGGACACAGGGGAACACTGAAGCTTTCTTT. This translates into CASRTQGNTEAFF.

This clone has just one count. V usage is TRBV15 and J usage is TRBJ2-5; 8 bases fit TRBD1. Germline CDR1 is LNHNV and CDR2 is YYDKDF (reference sequence). This CDR3 spans 16 amino acids. With 3 bases clipped from V and 2 bases from J, the junction kept 8 bases outside the gene matches. The CDR3 is CATSRLRDRSQETQYF. As DNA, the CDR3 is TGTGCCACCAGCAGGCTCCGGGACAGGAGTCAAGAGACCCAGTACTTC.

This chain joins TRBV19 and TRBJ2-1; 13 bases align to TRBD2. The CDR3 is 15 amino acids. Per germline, CDR1 LNHDA and CDR2 SQIVND (reference sequence). V lost 6 bases to trimming and J lost 7 bases; unmatched junction nucleotides: 6. The CDR3 protein is CASSLQGLAGNEQFF. CDR3 nucleotides: TGTGCCAGTAGCCTCCAGGGACTAGCGGGAAATGAGCAGTTCTTC.

V and J are TRBV5-1 and TRBJ2-2; 8 nucleotides align to TRBD1. Germline V gene data show CDR1 as SGHRS and CDR2 as YFSETQ. The junction had 2 bases not matched to a gene; V was cut back by 0 bases and J by 1 base. The CDR3 length is 16 residues. The CDR3 region has the DNA TGCGCCAGCAGCTTGGCAGGGACAGGGAACACCGGGGAGCTGTTTTTT. Translating gives CASSLAGTGNTGELFF.

This clone was seen just once. This chain links TRBV6-6 with TRBJ1-1; D gene uncertain. V gave up 7 bases and J gave up 4 bases, with 13 bases separating them. The CDR3 spans 13 residues. Germline loops: CDR1 MNHNY, CDR2 SVGAGI (reference sequence). CDR3 in amino acids: CASMEQFGTEAFF. In DNA form, the CDR3 reads TGTGCCAGCATGGAGCAATTCGGCACTGAAGCTTTCTTT.

The chain combines TRBV27 with TRBJ2-3; no clear D. Germline-derived CDR1 and CDR2 are MNHEY and SMNVEV (reference sequence). The V end lost 5 bases, the J end lost 8 bases, and 8 bases lay between the germline ends. The CDR3 loop spans 11 amino acids. CDR3 nucleotides: TGTGCCAGCAGTGAACGAGGTACGCAGTATTTT. It translates to CASSERGTQYF.

The V gene is TRBV30, the J gene TRBJ1-3; TRBD1 might be the D (5 bases). The CDR3 spans 15 residues. V was pared by 5 bases and J by 0 bases, with 14 bases between. The germline gives CDR1 GTSNPN, CDR2 SVGIG (reference sequence). The chain's CDR3 is CAWETQVFSGNTIYF. CDR3 DNA: TGTGCCTGGGAAACACAGGTTTTCTCTGGAAACACCATATATTTT. Filled out from reference TRBV30 and TRBJ1-3, the complete variable domain reads SQTIHQWPATLVQPVGSPLSLECTVEGTSNPNLYWYRQAAGRGLQLLFYSVGIGQISSEVPQNLSASRPQDRQFILSSKKLLLSDSGFYLCAWETQVFSGNTIYFGEGSWLTVV.

A few counts support this clone. The gene calls are TRBV29-1 and TRBJ1-2; D unclear. The CDR3 is 11 amino acids. V lost 7 bases and J lost 6, with 12 bases in between. Germline CDR1 reads SQVTM; CDR2 reads ANQGSEA. DNA for the CDR3: TGCAGCGCCCCGGGGTCGGATGGCTACACCTTC. This translates into CSAPGSDGYTF.

This clone was seen a few times. CDR3 in DNA: TGTGCCAGCAGTGTAATGACTGAAGCTTTCTTT. It translates to CASSVMTEAFF. The V and J genes are TRBV2 and TRBJ1-1; D is unresolved. The CDR3 runs to 11 residues. Between the trimmed V and J ends, which lost 4 bases and 5 bases, there was a span of 5 bases. CDR1 and CDR2 from the germline V gene are SNHLY and FYNNEI.

This clone was picked up one time. DNA for the CDR3: TGTGCCAGCAGTCCGAGGATTAGCGTGGGTGAGCAGTACTTC. It encodes CASSPRISVGEQYF. The V call is TRBV28, the J call TRBJ2-7; a weak D match, TRBD2 (5 bases). CDR1 MDHEN and CDR2 SYDVKM come from the germline V gene. There are 14 residues in the CDR3. Trimming removed 5 bases at V and 7 bases at J, with 18 bases between.

CDR3 DNA: TGCGCCTCTCGGGGGACGGACAGGCCTCTCGCGACGAACACCGGGGAGCTGTTTTTT. Its translation is CASRGTDRPLATNTGELFF. The V and J genes are TRBV4-1 and TRBJ2-2, with a possible D match to TRBD1 (7 bases). Per the germline V gene, CDR1 is MGHRA and CDR2 is YSYEKL. The CDR3 covers 19 residues. The germline V and J ends were trimmed by 11 bases and 0 bases, with 28 bases remaining between them.

The chain carries TRBV19 and TRBJ2-3; 8 bases map to TRBD2. Germline values: CDR1 LNHDA, CDR2 SQIVND (reference sequence). The CDR3 runs to 14 residues. After removal of 1 base from V and 3 bases from J, the junction contained 0 bases not matched to a gene. The CDR3 is CASSIASGTDTQYF. CDR3 bases: TGTGCCAGTAGTATAGCTAGCGGGACAGATACGCAGTATTTT. The whole variable domain, remainder taken from reference TRBV19 and TRBJ2-3, is DGGITQSPKYLFRKEGQNVTLSCEQNLNHDAMYWYRQDPGQGLRLIYYSQIVNDFQKGDIAEGYSVSREKKESFPLTVTSAQKNPTAFYLCASSIASGTDTQYFGPGTRLTVL.

The chain combines TRBV4-1 with TRBJ2-1; 8 nucleotides match TRBD2. Germline V lookup: CDR1 MGHRA, CDR2 YSYEKL. This CDR3 region has 18 residues. J gave up 1 base and V 0 bases, and 8 bases lay outside the gene matches. CDR3 bases: TGCGCCAGCAGCCAAGAACGAGCCGGGACTAGGTCCTACAATGAGCAGTTCTTC. This gives the protein CASSQERAGTRSYNEQFF.

The chain couples TRBV7-5 to TRBJ2-7; TRBD2 was called by the table and not checked on the DNA. TRBV7-5 is a pseudogene segment. This CDR3 comprises 23 residues. The CDR3 bases are TGTGCCAGAAGCCCGGATGAGGGGGCGGAGGGGTCAACGGGAGGGCCGGTAACCTACGAGCAGTACTTC. As protein: CARSPDEGAEGSTGGPVTYEQYF.

The chain links TRBV6-5 to TRBJ1-2, with a possible D match to TRBD1 (6 bases). V was trimmed by 10 bases and J by 5 bases, leaving 14 bases between them. Germline V gene lookup returns CDR1 MNHEY and CDR2 SVGAGI. CDR3 length: 12 residues. The DNA of the CDR3 is TGTGCCACCCAAAAGACAGGTTATGGCTACACCTTC. Translating it yields CATQKTGYGYTF.

The chain recombines TRBV6-1 with TRBJ1-5; D remains unclear. The CDR3 contains 15 residues. Germline V gives CDR1 MNHNS, CDR2 SASEGT. The ends were cut back, 2 bases at V and 4 bases at J, with 12 bases in the middle. The CDR3 loop is CASSEWTGTNQPQHF. In DNA form, the CDR3 reads TGTGCCAGCAGTGAATGGACGGGAACAAATCAGCCCCAGCATTTT.

V gene TRBV2 combines with J gene TRBJ2-7; 8 bases align to TRBD2. Germline CDR1 and CDR2: SNHLY and FYNNEI. This CDR3 region has 16 residues. After removal of 1 base from V and 3 bases from J, the junction contained 8 bases not matched to a gene. The CDR3 nucleotides read TGTGCCAGCAGTGAAGTGGGGTCGGGAGGGATCTACGAGCAGTACTTC. Amino acids: CASSEVGSGGIYEQYF. Full variable domain (outside the CDR3, taken from reference TRBV2 and TRBJ2-7): EPEVTQTPSHQVTQMGQEVILRCVPISNHLYFYWYRQILGQKVEFLVSFYNNEISEKSEIFDDQFSVERPDGSNFTLKIRSTKLEDSAMYFCASSEVGSGGIYEQYFGPGTRLTVT.

The genes are TRBV28 and TRBJ1-2; 8 nucleotides align to TRBD1. The CDR3 has 16 amino acids. Germline CDR1 is MDHEN and CDR2 is SYDVKM. The J segment lost 7 bases and the V segment lost 5 bases, leaving 15 bases of the junction unmatched. As DNA, the CDR3 is TGTGCCAGCAGTACCCCCTCTACAGGGGGAATTTTTGGCTACACCTTC. It is translated as CASSTPSTGGIFGYTF.

The chain joins TRBV2 to TRBJ2-6; 9 nucleotides agree with TRBD1. This CDR3 has 17 amino acids. The trim removed 4 bases at V and 4 bases at J, leaving 8 bases unmatched. The V gene's germline CDR1 is SNHLY and CDR2 FYNNEI. Here the CDR3 reads CASSAGQGLTGANVLTF. Here the CDR3 DNA reads TGTGCCAGCAGTGCCGGACAGGGGCTCACCGGGGCCAACGTCCTGACTTTC.

V usage is TRBV4-1 and J usage is TRBJ1-4; TRBD1 is a possible D gene (6 bases). Germline assignment: CDR1 MGHRA and CDR2 YSYEKL. Between the trimmed V and J ends, which lost 2 bases and 5 bases, there was a span of 9 bases. The CDR3 extends over 14 amino acids. The CDR3 reads CASSQTGLNEKLFF. The CDR3, as DNA: TGCGCCAGCAGCCAAACAGGGTTGAATGAAAAACTGTTTTTT.

The V call is TRBV7-9, the J call TRBJ1-2; TRBD1 is a possible D gene (5 bases). V lost 1 base, J lost 8 bases, and 17 bases lay in between. This CDR3 comprises 15 residues. Germline assignment: CDR1 SEHNR and CDR2 FQNEAQ (reference sequence). DNA for the CDR3: TGTGCCAGCAGCTTAGTATCCCTAGGGGCGCGGGGCTACACCTTC. Translating gives CASSLVSLGARGYTF.

This rearrangement joins TRBV7-6 to TRBJ2-5; D is perhaps TRBD1 (6 bases). Germline V gene sequence: CDR1 SGHVS, CDR2 FNYEAQ. Deletions cut 1 base from V and 1 base from J, with 10 bases between. The CDR3 covers 15 residues. The chain's CDR3 is CASSLGGGPQETQYF. Here the CDR3 DNA reads TGTGCCAGCAGCTTAGGTGGGGGCCCCCAAGAGACCCAGTACTTC.

This chain uses TRBV6-5 with TRBJ2-7; 14 nucleotides line up with TRBD2. The trim removed 11 bases at V and 2 bases at J, leaving 8 bases unmatched. The CDR3 covers 15 residues. Germline lookup yields CDR1 MNHEY and CDR2 SVGAGI. CDR3 in amino acids: CAVGLAGGSPYEQYF. As DNA, the CDR3 is TGTGCCGTTGGACTAGCGGGAGGATCCCCCTACGAGCAGTACTTC.

V gene TRBV6-1 combines with J gene TRBJ2-7, with 11 bases lining up with TRBD2. V lost 6 bases to trimming and J lost 0 bases; unmatched junction nucleotides: 4. Germline CDR1 and CDR2: MNHNS and SASEGT. The CDR3 spans 15 residues. The CDR3 loop is CASSITSGSSYEQYF. The CDR3 DNA follows: TGTGCCAGCAGCATAACTAGCGGGAGCTCCTACGAGCAGTACTTC.

The genes are TRBV28 and TRBJ2-7; D perhaps matches TRBD2 (6 bases). This CDR3 contains 15 residues. In germline, CDR1 is MDHEN, CDR2 SYDVKM. Deletions cut 1 base from V and 3 bases from J, with 13 bases between. The CDR3 DNA is TGTGCCAGCAGTTTATTGCGGGGATCCCACTACGAGCAGTACTTC. Encoded protein: CASSLLRGSHYEQYF.

The chain couples TRBV27 to TRBJ2-5, with a possible D match to TRBD2 (5 bases). The J call may be mistaken, given a closer DNA end match to TRBJ2-7. This CDR3 region has 13 residues. CDR1 is MNHEY and CDR2 is SMNVEV in the germline V gene (reference sequence). CDR3 coding DNA: TGTGCCAGCAGTTTCAGCGGAACCTACGAGCAGTACTTC. It codes for CASSFSGTYEQYF.